These 21 T cell receptor beta chains originate from one sample sequenced in a study of blood T cell repertoires in COVID-19 (dated by TCRdb to about 2020). Library generation was performed with the immunoSEQ multiplex PCR assay. TCRdb stores this immuneACCESS table with in-frame sequences only. Part of the clones is absent; in the studies checked, under half of the shortfall reflects unresolved V genes, and no reason is known for the rest. The sample table holds around 100,000 clones, of which 82% were seen once. The ten biggest clones cover roughly 7.9% of the sample. Sequenced material: peripheral blood. These receptors were collected from a man between 65 and 79 years old with acute or convalescent COVID-19.

This chain links TRBV4-2 with TRBJ2-3; D gene uncertain. CDR1 and CDR2 from the germline V gene are LGHNA and YNFKEQ. Trimming removed 3 bases from V and 2 bases from J, with 6 bases in between. CDR3 length equals 13 residues. CDR3 protein: CASSQAITDTQYF. The CDR3, as DNA: TGTGCCAGCAGCCAGGCCATCACAGATACGCAGTATTTT.

V usage is TRBV18 and J usage is TRBJ2-1; possible D gene TRBD2, 5 bases. V was cut by 6 bases and J by 6 bases, with 12 bases left in between. CDR1 KGHSH and CDR2 LQKENI come from the germline V gene. The CDR3 loop spans 13 amino acids. The CDR3 nucleotides are TGTGCCAGCTCTTTCGGACTCCTCAATGAGCAGTTCTTC. As protein: CASSFGLLNEQFF.

The genes are TRBV10-3 and TRBJ2-7; 9 bases are a match to TRBD2. The germline CDR1 and CDR2 sequences are ENHRY and SYGVKD. The CDR3 extends over 14 amino acids. The ends lost 4 bases at V and 1 base at J; junction bases unmatched: 2. CDR3 in DNA: TGTGCCATCAGTGGGACTAGCGCTTCCTACGAGCAGTACTTC. It is translated as CAISGTSASYEQYF.

The chain carries TRBV9 and TRBJ2-7; TRBD1 matches at 9 bases. The V and J ends lost 0 bases and 2 bases, in that order; junction bases with no gene match: 9. The germline V gene has CDR1 SGDLS and CDR2 YYNGEE. The CDR3 extends over 17 amino acids. CDR3 sequence: CASSVGGWTGEAYEQYF. The CDR3 region has the DNA TGTGCCAGCAGCGTAGGGGGATGGACAGGGGAGGCCTACGAGCAGTACTTC.

V usage is TRBV28 and J usage is TRBJ1-3; TRBD1 matches at 8 bases. The germline CDR1 and CDR2 sequences are MDHEN and SYDVKM. The CDR3 is 15 residues long. V was clipped by 7 bases and J by 5 bases; unmatched bases: 10. The CDR3 DNA sequence: TGTGCCAGCACCGAAAACAGGGGGTATCGAAACACCATATATTTT. This sequence encodes CASTENRGYRNTIYF.

This clone has a single count. The V call is TRBV7-9, the J call TRBJ1-1, with D maybe TRBD1 (5 bases). V lost 1 base to trimming and J lost 4 bases, with 10 bases between them. The germline V gene encodes CDR1 SEHNR and CDR2 FQNEAQ (reference sequence). This CDR3 contains 14 residues. CDR3 loop: CASSLGQGPTEAFF. The CDR3 DNA follows: TGTGCCAGCAGCTTAGGGCAGGGCCCCACTGAAGCTTTCTTT.

In its sample, this clone was seen once. The chain carries TRBV5-3 and TRBJ1-2, with 10 positions matching TRBD1. TRBV5-3 falls under the ORF class, with uncertain function. Unmatched junction bases numbered 9, after V lost 1 base and J lost 6 bases. This CDR3 region has 16 residues. CDR3 nucleotide sequence: TGTGCCAGAAGCTTGTGGAGACAGGGGGCAAGGGATGGCTACACCTTC. Encoded protein: CARSLWRQGARDGYTF.

The chain combines TRBV5-1 with TRBJ2-5; a weak D match, TRBD2 (5 bases). V was pared by 4 bases and J by 2 bases, with 15 bases between. This CDR3 region has 15 residues. Germline loops: CDR1 SGHRS, CDR2 YFSETQ. The CDR3: CASSRKRGAQETQYF. For the CDR3, the DNA is TGCGCCAGCAGCCGGAAACGGGGAGCACAAGAGACCCAGTACTTC.

This sequence joins TRBV23-1 and TRBJ1-3, with a possible D match to TRBD1 (6 bases). TRBV23-1 is treated as an ORF (open reading frame) with a function not yet certain. Trimming shortened V by 0 bases and J by 5 bases, and 20 bases separated the two germline ends. There are 18 residues in the CDR3. DNA for the CDR3: TGCGCCAGCAGTCAATCTACTAATCAGGGGATAAGGAGAAACACCATATATTTT. Amino acid sequence: CASSQSTNQGIRRNTIYF.

The rearrangement links TRBV7-9 to TRBJ1-1; D uncertain. The CDR3 is 13 residues long. Trimming shortened V by 2 bases and J by 4 bases, and 8 bases separated the two germline ends. CDR1 SEHNR and CDR2 FQNEAQ come from the germline V gene (reference sequence). The CDR3 bases are TGTGCCAGCAGCTTACAGGAGGGCACTGAAGCTTTCTTT. This encodes CASSLQEGTEAFF.

This clone occurred a few times. The chain is built from TRBV5-4 and TRBJ1-6; TRBD1 aligns across 7 bases. Trimming took 4 bases from V and 7 from J; bases not matched to a gene: 5. There are 14 residues in the CDR3. The V gene's germline CDR1 is SGHNT and CDR2 YYREEE (reference sequence). As DNA, the CDR3 is TGTGCCAGCAGCCCAGGACAGGCAAATTCACCCCTCCACTTT. Amino acids: CASSPGQANSPLHF.

The genes are TRBV5-6 and TRBJ1-3; D unclear. Trimming left V 0 bases short and J 2 bases short, with 9 bases between. The CDR3 totals 15 residues. Germline V gene lookup returns CDR1 SGHDT and CDR2 YYEEEE. The CDR3 spells CASSLGSPTGNTIYF. CDR3 nucleotide sequence: TGTGCCAGCAGCTTGGGTAGCCCGACTGGAAACACCATATATTTT.

The J gene is TRBJ1-5, the V gene TRBV19; the match to TRBD1 covers 7 bases. With V trimmed by 3 bases and J by 6 bases, 11 bases remained unmatched. CDR1 is LNHDA, CDR2 SQIVND, per germline (reference sequence). The CDR3 runs 16 residues. The CDR3 loop is CASSMVRDSVLQPQHF. The DNA for the CDR3 is TGTGCCAGTAGTATGGTCCGGGACAGCGTGCTTCAGCCCCAGCATTTT.

The chain couples TRBV27 to TRBJ2-7, with 10 positions matching TRBD1. This CDR3 contains 11 residues. Losses at the gene ends were 8 bases for V and 7 bases for J; bases not matched to a gene: 2. Germline lookup yields CDR1 MNHEY and CDR2 SMNVEV (reference sequence). The CDR3 reads CASRGQGEQYF. Here the CDR3 DNA reads TGTGCCAGCCGGGGACAGGGGGAGCAGTACTTC.

V and J are TRBV2 and TRBJ2-1; the D is unclear. With 3 bases removed from V and 15 bases from J, the gap between germline ends came to 6 bases. CDR1 and CDR2 from the germline V gene are SNHLY and FYNNEI. The CDR3 has 9 amino acids. CDR3 protein: CASSDWPFF. As DNA, the CDR3 is TGTGCCAGCAGTGACTGGCCGTTCTTC. Based on the CDR3 plus reference TRBV2 and TRBJ2-1, the full variable domain is EPEVTQTPSHQVTQMGQEVILRCVPISNHLYFYWYRQILGQKVEFLVSFYNNEISEKSEIFDDQFSVERPDGSNFTLKIRSTKLEDSAMYFCASSDWPFFGPGTRLTVL.

This chain links TRBV19 with TRBJ1-5; the D gene is possibly TRBD1 (6 bases). Germline-derived CDR1 and CDR2 are LNHDA and SQIVND (reference sequence). The CDR3 totals 15 residues. V lost 6 bases and J lost 4, with 16 bases in between. The CDR3 DNA follows: TGTGCCAGTAGGAGGACAGAGACGGCGAATCAGCCCCAGCATTTT. Encoded protein: CASRRTETANQPQHF.

There are a few counts of this clone. This chain connects TRBV5-1 to TRBJ1-6, with 8 bases matching TRBD1. This CDR3 has 14 amino acids. Germline loops: CDR1 SGHRS, CDR2 YFSETQ. V gave up 7 bases and J gave up 6 bases; unmatched junction bases: 6. DNA of the CDR3: TGCGCCAGCCAGACAGGGGACACTAATTCACCCCTCCACTTT. This codes for CASQTGDTNSPLHF.

This chain joins TRBV6-5 and TRBJ1-2, with D possibly TRBD1 on 5 matching bases. Trimming took 2 bases from V and 5 from J, leaving 15 bases between them. The CDR3 has 15 amino acids. Germline V CDR1 and CDR2: MNHEY, SVGAGI. The CDR3 DNA reads TGTGCCAGCAGTTACCCGGCAGGGTCGGGTTATGGCTACACCTTC. This sequence encodes CASSYPAGSGYGYTF.

This chain uses TRBV28 with TRBJ2-7; 11 bases fit TRBD1. The germline V gene has CDR1 MDHEN and CDR2 SYDVKM. This CDR3 is built from 15 residues. V dropped 4 bases and J dropped 2; count of bases not matched to a gene: 4. CDR3 sequence: CASSSPGQGAYEQYF. The CDR3, as DNA: TGTGCCAGCAGTTCTCCGGGACAGGGGGCCTACGAGCAGTACTTC.

This rearrangement joins TRBV19 to TRBJ1-1; D is perhaps TRBD1 (5 bases). The CDR3 contains 18 residues. Trimming pared 1 base from V and 6 bases from J, leaving 24 bases between. Germline lookup yields CDR1 LNHDA and CDR2 SQIVND (reference sequence). As DNA, the CDR3 is TGTGCCAGTAGTATAGCCCCAGGGCAGGGTGGTCGATCGGCTGAAGCTTTCTTT. Its translation is CASSIAPGQGGRSAEAFF.

The gene calls are TRBV28 and TRBJ2-7; 14 nucleotides agree with TRBD2. With 6 bases clipped from V and 3 bases from J, the junction kept 4 bases outside the gene matches. This CDR3 has 15 amino acids. CDR1 and CDR2 (germline): MDHEN, SYDVKM. In nucleotides, the CDR3 is TGTGCCAGCAGGATGACTAGCGGGAGGGTCTACGAGCAGTACTTC. As protein: CASRMTSGRVYEQYF. The full variable domain, rest sourced from reference TRBV28 and TRBJ2-7, is DVKVTQSSRYLVKRTGEKVFLECVQDMDHENMFWYRQDPGLGLRLIYFSYDVKMKEKGDIPEGYSVSREKKERFSLILESASTNQTSMYLCASRMTSGRVYEQYFGPGTRLTVT.